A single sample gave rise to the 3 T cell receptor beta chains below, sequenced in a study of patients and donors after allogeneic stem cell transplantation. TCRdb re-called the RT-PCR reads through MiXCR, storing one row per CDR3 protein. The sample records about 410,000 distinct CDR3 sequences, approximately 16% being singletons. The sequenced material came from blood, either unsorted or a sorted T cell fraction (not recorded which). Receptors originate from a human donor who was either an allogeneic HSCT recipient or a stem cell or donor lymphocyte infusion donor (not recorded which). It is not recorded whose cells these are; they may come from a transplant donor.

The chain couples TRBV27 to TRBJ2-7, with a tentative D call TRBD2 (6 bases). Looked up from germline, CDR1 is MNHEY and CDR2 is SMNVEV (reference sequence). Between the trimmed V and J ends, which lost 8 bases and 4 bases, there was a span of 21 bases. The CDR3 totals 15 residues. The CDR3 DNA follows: TGTGCCAGCCACACCGGGGGAACTCCCCAGTACGAGCAGTACTTC. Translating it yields CASHTGGTPQYEQYF.

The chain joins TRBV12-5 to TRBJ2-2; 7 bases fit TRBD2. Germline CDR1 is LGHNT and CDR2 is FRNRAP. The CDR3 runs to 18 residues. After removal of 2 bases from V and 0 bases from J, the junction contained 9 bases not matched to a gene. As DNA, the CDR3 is TGTGCTAGTGGTTTGCTCGGCTTTCTAGCGGCGAACACCGGGGAGCTGTTTTTT. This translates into CASGLLGFLAANTGELFF. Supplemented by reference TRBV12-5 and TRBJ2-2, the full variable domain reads DARVTQTPRHKVTEMGQEVTMRCQPILGHNTVFWYRQTMMQGLELLAYFRNRAPLDDSGMPKDRFSAEMPDATLATLKIQPSEPRDSAVYFCASGLLGFLAANTGELFFGEGSRLTVL.

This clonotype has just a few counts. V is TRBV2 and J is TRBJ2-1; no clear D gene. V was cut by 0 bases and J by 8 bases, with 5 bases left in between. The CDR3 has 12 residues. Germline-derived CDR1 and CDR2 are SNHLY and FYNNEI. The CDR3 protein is CASSEARYEQFF. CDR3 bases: TGTGCCAGCAGTGAAGCTAGGTATGAGCAGTTCTTC. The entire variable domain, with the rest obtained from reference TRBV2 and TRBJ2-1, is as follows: EPEVTQTPSHQVTQMGQEVILRCVPISNHLYFYWYRQILGQKVEFLVSFYNNEISEKSEIFDDQFSVERPDGSNFTLKIRSTKLEDSAMYFCASSEARYEQFFGPGTRLTVL.